One T cell receptor beta chain is described in this entry. The sample is drawn from a study of control samples from healthy donors and cancer patients. The CDR3 runs 13 residues. Trimming cost V 5 bases and J 5 bases; bases outside gene matches: 1. The germline V gene has CDR1 KGHSH and CDR2 LQKENI. This table comes from immunoSEQ multiplex PCR, and its TCRdb copy is limited to in-frame clones, with some not included. This sample yields 90,000 to 100,000 clones, of which 75% to 85% are seen a single time; roughly a tenth belongs to the top ten. The clonotype comes from a woman aged 25 to 39 in good health. The sequenced sample consisted of blood. The V call is TRBV18, the J call TRBJ2-1, with 9 nucleotides matching TRBD1. The CDR3 sequence is CASSRDRDNEQFF. CDR3 nucleotides: TGTGCCAGCTCAAGGGACAGGGACAATGAGCAGTTCTTC.